The entry that follows covers one T cell receptor beta chain sequence. This clonotype was picked up many times. Its antigen is still unknown. Base qualities are not recorded, but no much larger clone differs from it by a single base. The CDR1 and CDR2 encoded by the germline V gene are MNHEY and SVGEGT. The junction shows trimming of 2 bases on V and 8 bases on J, and the gene matches do not reach 9 bases of it. Including the terminal cysteine and phenylalanine, the CDR3 comprises 16 residues. Of all the DNA, just the CDR3 is kept, 48 bases in frame from base 1. This sample is drawn from a study of T-cell reconstitution after alpha-beta-depleted transplantation in children (dated by TCRdb to the mid-2010s). With regard to the full study: Using TCR repertoire profiling, the study quantitatively followed how T-cell immune reconstitution unfolded in children after TCRalphabeta/CD19-depleted allogeneic hematopoietic cell transplantation.

Libraries were prepared through PCR. Reads for this sample came from an Illumina HiSeq 2500. To normalize quantification of the TCRbeta repertoire, the TCR libraries were built with molecular barcoding that relied on unique molecular identifiers. Starting from the raw public reads, TCRdb applied fastp trimming at Q25, assembled clones with MiXCR and retained in-frame beta chains. Each entry merges the rows of one CDR3 protein and shows their most common DNA and genes. Here the sample has 260,000 or so distinct CDR3 sequences; more than 10% occur a single time. The ten largest clones take up roughly 2.6% of the sample.

Specimen: PBMCs from the stem cell graft donor, collected from the stem cell graft. The source of this sequence is a human donor who donated a stem cell graft to a child with acute lymphoblastic leukemia. The rearranged chain carries TRBV6-2 or TRBV6-3 and TRBJ2-1, and 10 bases in between align with TRBD2. CDR3 loop: CASSYGLAGAKDEQFF. The base sequence is TGTGCCAGCAGTTACGGTCTAGCGGGAGCTAAGGATGAGCAGTTCTTC.